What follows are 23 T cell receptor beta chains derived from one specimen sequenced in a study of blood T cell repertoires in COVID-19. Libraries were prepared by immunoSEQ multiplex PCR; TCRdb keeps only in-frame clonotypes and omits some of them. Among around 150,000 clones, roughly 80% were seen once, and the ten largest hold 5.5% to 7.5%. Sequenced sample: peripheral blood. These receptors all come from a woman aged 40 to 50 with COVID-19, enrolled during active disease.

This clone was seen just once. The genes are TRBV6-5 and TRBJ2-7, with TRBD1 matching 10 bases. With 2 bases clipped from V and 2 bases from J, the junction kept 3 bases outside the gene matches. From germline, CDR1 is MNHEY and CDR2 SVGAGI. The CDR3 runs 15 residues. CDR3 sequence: CASSYATGGTYEQYV. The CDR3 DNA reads TGTGCCAGCAGTTACGCGACAGGGGGCACCTACGAGCAGTACGTC.

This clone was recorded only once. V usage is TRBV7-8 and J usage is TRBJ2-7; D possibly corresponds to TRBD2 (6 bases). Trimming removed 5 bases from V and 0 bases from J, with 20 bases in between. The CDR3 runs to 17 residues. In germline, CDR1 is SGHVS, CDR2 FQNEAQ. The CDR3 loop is CASSEGPGVTSSYEQYV. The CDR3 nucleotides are TGTGCCAGCAGCGAAGGTCCGGGGGTGACGAGCTCCTACGAGCAGTACGTC.

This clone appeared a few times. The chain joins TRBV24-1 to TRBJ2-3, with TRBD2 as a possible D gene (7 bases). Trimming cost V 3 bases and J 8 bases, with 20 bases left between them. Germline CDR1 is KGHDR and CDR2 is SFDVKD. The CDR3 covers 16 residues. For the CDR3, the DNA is TGTGCCACCAGTGATACCCGGGGAGGGGGAATAGGTACGCAGTATTTT. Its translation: CATSDTRGGGIGTQYF.

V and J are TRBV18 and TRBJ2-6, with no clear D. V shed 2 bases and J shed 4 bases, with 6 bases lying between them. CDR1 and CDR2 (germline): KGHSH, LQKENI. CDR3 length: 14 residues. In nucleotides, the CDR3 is TGTGCCAGCTCACCATCTCTGGGGGCCAACGTCCTGACTTTC. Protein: CASSPSLGANVLTF.

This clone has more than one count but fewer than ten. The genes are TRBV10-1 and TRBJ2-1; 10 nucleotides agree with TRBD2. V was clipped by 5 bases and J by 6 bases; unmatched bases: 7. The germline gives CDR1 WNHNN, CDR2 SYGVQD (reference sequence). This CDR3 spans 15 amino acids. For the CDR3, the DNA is TGCGCCAGCAGTCGAAGCGGGGGGGGCGGCAATGAGCAGTTCTTC. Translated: CASSRSGGGGNEQFF.

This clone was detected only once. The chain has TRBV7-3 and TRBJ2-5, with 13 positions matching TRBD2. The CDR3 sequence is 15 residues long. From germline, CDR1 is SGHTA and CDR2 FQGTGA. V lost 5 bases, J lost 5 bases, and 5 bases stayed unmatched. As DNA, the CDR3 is TGTGCCAGCAGCCGGACTAGCGGGAGTATGGAGACCCAGTACTTC. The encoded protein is CASSRTSGSMETQYF. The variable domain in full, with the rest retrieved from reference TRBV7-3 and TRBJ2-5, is GAGVSQTPSNKVTEKGKYVELRCDPISGHTALYWYRQSLGQGPEFLIYFQGTGAADDSGLPNDRFFAVRPEGSVSTLKIQRTERGDSAVYLCASSRTSGSMETQYFGPGTRLLVL.

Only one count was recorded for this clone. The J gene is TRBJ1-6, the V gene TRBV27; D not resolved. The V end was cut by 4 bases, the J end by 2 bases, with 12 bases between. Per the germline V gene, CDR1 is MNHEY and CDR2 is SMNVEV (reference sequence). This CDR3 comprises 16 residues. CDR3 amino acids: CASSSLSVAYNSPLHF. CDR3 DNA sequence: TGTGCCAGCAGTTCCCTATCGGTTGCCTATAATTCACCCCTCCACTTT.

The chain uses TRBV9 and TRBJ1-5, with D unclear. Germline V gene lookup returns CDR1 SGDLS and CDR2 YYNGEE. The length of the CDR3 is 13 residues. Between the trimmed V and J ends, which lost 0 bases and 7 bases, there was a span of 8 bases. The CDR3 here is CASSVAIGQPQHF. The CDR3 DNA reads TGTGCCAGCAGCGTAGCAATTGGCCAGCCCCAGCATTTT.

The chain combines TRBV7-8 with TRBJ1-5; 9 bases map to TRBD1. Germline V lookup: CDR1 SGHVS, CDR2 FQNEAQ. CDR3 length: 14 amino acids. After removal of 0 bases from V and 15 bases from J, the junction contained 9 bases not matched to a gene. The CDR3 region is CASSLAPRDRATHF. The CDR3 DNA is TGTGCCAGCAGCTTAGCGCCCCGGGACAGGGCGACGCATTTT.

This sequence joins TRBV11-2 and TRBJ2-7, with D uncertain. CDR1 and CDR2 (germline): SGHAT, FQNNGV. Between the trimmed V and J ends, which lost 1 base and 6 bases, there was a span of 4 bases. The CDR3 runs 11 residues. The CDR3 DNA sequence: TGTGCCAGCAGCTTAGCACTCGAGCAGTACTTC. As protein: CASSLALEQYF.

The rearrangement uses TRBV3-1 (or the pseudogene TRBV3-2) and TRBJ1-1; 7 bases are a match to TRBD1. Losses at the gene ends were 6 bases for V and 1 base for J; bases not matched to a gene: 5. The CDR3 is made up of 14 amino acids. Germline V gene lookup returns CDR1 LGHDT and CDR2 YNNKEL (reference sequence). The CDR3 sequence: CASRSGQKNTEAFF. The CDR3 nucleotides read TGTGCCAGCAGGTCGGGACAGAAGAACACTGAAGCTTTCTTT.

CDR3 sequence (DNA): TGTGCCAGCAGTTCGACAGGGAAAATCTACAATGAGCAGTTCTTC. It translates to CASSSTGKIYNEQFF. The gene calls are TRBV6-5 and TRBJ2-1; 7 bases are a match to TRBD1. Germline V gene sequence: CDR1 MNHEY, CDR2 SVGAGI. CDR3 length equals 15 residues. With V trimmed by 4 bases and J by 3 bases, 6 bases remained unmatched.

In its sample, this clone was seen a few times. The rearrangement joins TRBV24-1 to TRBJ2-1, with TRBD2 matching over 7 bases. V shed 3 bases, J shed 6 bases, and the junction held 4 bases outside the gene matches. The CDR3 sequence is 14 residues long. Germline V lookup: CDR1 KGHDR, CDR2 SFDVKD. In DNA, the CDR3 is TGTGCCACCAGTGATCCTAGCGGTGGCAATGAGCAGTTCTTC. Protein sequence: CATSDPSGGNEQFF.

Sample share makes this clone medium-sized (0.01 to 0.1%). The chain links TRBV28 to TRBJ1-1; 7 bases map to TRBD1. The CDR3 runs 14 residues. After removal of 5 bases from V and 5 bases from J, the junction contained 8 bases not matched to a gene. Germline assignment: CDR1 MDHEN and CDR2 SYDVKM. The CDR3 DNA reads TGTGCCAGCAGTCGCCTGACAGGGAAGACTGAAGCTTTCTTT. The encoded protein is CASSRLTGKTEAFF.

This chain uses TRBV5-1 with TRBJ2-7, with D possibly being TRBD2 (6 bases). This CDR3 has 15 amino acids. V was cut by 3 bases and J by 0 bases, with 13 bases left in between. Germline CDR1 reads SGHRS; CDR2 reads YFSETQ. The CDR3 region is CASSWALGGSYEQYF. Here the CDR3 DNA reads TGCGCCAGCAGCTGGGCTTTGGGGGGCTCCTACGAGCAGTACTTC. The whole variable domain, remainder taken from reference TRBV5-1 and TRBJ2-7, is KAGVTQTPRYLIKTRGQQVTLSCSPISGHRSVSWYQQTPGQGLQFLFEYFSETQRNKGNFPGRFSGRQFSNSRSEMNVSTLELGDSALYLCASSWALGGSYEQYFGPGTRLTVT.

The CDR3 spells CASSPSHRGYEQYF. Here the CDR3 DNA reads TGTGCCAGCAGTCCATCGCACAGGGGTTACGAGCAGTACTTC. The V and J genes are TRBV6-5 and TRBJ2-7, with TRBD1 identical over 7 bases. The CDR3 extends over 14 amino acids. Germline loops: CDR1 MNHEY, CDR2 SVGAGI. The V and J ends lost 5 bases and 4 bases, in that order; junction bases with no gene match: 8.

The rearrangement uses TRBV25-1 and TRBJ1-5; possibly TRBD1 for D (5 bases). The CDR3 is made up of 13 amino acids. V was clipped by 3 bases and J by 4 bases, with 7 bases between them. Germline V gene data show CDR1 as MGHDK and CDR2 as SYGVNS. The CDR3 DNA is TGTGCCAGCAGTGAGGCAGGGAATCAGCCCCAGCATTTT. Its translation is CASSEAGNQPQHF. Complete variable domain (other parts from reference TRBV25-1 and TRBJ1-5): EADIYQTPRYLVIGTGKKITLECSQTMGHDKMYWYQQDPGMELHLIHYSYGVNSTEKGDLSSESTVSRIRTEHFPLTLESARPSHTSQYLCASSEAGNQPQHFGDGTRLSIL.

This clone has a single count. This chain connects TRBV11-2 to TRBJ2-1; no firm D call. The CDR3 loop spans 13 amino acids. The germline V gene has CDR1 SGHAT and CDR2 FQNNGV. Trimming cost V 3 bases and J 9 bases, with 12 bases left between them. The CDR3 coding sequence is TGTGCCAGCAGCTTCACCCTGGAGCGTGAGCAGTTCTTC. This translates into CASSFTLEREQFF.

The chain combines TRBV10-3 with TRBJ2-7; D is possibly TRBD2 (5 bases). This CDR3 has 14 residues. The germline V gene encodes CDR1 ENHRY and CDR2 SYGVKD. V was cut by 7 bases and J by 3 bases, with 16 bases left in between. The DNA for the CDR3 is TGTGCCATCACTTTTTCCGGGAAGCGCTACGAGCAGTACTTC. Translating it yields CAITFSGKRYEQYF.

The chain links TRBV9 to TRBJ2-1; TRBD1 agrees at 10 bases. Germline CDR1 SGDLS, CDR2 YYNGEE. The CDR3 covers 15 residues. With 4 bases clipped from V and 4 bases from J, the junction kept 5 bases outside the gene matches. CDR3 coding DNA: TGTGCCAGCAGCCGCAGGACAGGGGGGTACAATGAGCAGTTCTTC. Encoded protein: CASSRRTGGYNEQFF.

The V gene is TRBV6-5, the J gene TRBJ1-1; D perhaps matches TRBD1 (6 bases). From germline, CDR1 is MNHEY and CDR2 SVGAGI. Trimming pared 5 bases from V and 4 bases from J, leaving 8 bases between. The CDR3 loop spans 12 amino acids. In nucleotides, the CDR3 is TGTGCCAGCAGTCTCAGGGGCACTGAAGCTTTCTTT. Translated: CASSLRGTEAFF.

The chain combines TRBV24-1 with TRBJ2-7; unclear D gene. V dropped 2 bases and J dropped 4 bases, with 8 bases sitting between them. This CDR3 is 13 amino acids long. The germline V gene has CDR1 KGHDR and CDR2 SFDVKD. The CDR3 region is CATSDWRNYEQYF. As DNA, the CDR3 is TGTGCCACCAGTGATTGGCGGAATTACGAGCAGTACTTC.

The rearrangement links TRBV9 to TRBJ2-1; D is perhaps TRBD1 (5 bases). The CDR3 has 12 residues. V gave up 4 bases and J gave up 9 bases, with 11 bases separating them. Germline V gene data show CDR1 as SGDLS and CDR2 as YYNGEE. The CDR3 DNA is TGTGCCAGCAGCCCCACTGACAGTGAGCAGTTCTTC. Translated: CASSPTDSEQFF.